This TCR beta chain comes out of a study of CD8+ T cells in alopecia areata. Study summary: Treatment comprised oral tofacitinib, 5 to 10 mg twice daily, in treated patients.

Germline V gives CDR1 MNHEY, CDR2 SMNVEV (reference sequence). V gave up 6 bases and J gave up 1 base, with 15 bases separating them. This CDR3 contains 15 residues. RNA, once extracted, was reverse transcribed into cDNA for use as the sequencing template. Repertoires were generated with immunoSEQ multiplex PCR, while TCRdb's copy carries only in-frame clones and drops some. The sample includes roughly 150,000 clones, 80% to 90% of them seen just once. Here the sequenced sample was CD8+ T cells sorted from blood, taken at week 0. The chain couples TRBV27 to TRBJ2-5; D is possibly TRBD1 (6 bases). The receptor's source is a human donor with alopecia areata. CDR3 nucleotide sequence: TGTGCCAGCAGCCGCAATGGGACACCCCAAGAGACCCAGTACTTC. Protein product: CASSRNGTPQETQYF.